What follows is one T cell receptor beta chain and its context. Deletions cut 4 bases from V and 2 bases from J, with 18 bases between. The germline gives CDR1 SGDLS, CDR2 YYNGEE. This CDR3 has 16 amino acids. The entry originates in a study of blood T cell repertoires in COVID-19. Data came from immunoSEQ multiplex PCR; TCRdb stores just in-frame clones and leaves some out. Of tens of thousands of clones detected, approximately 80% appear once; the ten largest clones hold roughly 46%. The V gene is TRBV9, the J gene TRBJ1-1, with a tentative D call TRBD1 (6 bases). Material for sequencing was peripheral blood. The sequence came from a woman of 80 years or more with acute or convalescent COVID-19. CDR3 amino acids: CASSWIGGDINTEAFF. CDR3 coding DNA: TGTGCCAGCAGCTGGATCGGGGGGGACATTAACACTGAAGCTTTCTTT.